This T cell receptor beta chain was documented in a study of T cell changes during pregnancy in multiple sclerosis. TCRdb's table, derived via immunoSEQ multiplex PCR, lists solely in-frame clones and lacks some. The sample consists of some 35,000 clones, more than 70% of them appearing once. The sequence derives from a female donor in good health, enrolled as a control in a pregnancy study. Material: CD4+ T cells from peripheral blood mononuclear cells, obtained after pregnancy.

The CDR3, as DNA: TGTGCCAGCAGTGAAATGAATTGGACAGGGGGTAATGGCTACACCTTC. Translation gives CASSEMNWTGGNGYTF. The V and J genes are TRBV6-1 and TRBJ1-2, with 10 bases lining up with TRBD1. Germline V gives CDR1 MNHNS, CDR2 SASEGT. This CDR3 region has 16 residues. Losses at the gene ends were 2 bases for V and 6 bases for J; bases not matched to a gene: 9.